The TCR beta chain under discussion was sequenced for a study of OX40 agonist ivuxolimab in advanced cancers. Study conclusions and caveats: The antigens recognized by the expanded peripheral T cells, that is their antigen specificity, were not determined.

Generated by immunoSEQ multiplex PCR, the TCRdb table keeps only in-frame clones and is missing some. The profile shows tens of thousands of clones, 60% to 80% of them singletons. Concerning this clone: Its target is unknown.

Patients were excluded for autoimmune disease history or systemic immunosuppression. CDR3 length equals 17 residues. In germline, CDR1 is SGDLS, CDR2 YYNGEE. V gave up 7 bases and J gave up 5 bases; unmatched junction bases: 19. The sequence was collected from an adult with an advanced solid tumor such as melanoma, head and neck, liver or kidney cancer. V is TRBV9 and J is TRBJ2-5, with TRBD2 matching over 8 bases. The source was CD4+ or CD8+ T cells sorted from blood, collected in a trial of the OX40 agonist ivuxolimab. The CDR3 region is CASGGSGTPKGWETQYF. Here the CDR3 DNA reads TGTGCCAGCGGGGGTAGCGGGACCCCCAAAGGATGGGAGACCCAGTACTTC.